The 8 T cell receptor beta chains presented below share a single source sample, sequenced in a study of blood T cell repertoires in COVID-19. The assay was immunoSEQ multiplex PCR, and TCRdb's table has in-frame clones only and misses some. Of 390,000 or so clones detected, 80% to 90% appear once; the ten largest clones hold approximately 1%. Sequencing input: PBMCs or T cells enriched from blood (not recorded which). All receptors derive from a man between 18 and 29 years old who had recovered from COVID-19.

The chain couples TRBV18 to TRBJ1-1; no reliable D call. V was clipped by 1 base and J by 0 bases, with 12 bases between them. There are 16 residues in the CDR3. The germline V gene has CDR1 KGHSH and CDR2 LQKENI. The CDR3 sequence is CASSPQTQNMNTEAFF. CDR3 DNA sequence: TGTGCCAGCTCACCACAAACACAGAACATGAACACTGAAGCTTTCTTT. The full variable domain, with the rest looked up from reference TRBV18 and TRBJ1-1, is NAGVMQNPRHLVRRRGQEARLRCSPMKGHSHVYWYRQLPEEGLKFMVYLQKENIIDESGMPKERFSAEFPKEGPSILRIQQVVRGDSAAYFCASSPQTQNMNTEAFFGQGTRLTVV.

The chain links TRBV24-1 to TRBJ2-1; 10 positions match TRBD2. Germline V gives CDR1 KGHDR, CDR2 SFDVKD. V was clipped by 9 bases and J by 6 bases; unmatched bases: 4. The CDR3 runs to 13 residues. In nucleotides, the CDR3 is TGTGCCACCGGTCTAGCGGGAGTCAATGAGCAGTTCTTC. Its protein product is CATGLAGVNEQFF.

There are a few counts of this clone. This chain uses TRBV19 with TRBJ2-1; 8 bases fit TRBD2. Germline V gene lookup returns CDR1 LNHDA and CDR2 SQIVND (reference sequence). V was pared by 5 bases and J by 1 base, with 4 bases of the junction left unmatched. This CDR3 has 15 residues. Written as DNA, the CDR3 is TGTGCCAGTAGTTTTGCGGGGGGATCCTACAATGAGCAGTTCTTC. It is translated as CASSFAGGSYNEQFF.

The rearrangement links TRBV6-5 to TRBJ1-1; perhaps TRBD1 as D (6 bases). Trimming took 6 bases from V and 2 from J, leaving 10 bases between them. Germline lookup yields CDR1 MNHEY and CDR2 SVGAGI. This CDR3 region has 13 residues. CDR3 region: CASSKQGNTEAFF. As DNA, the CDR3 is TGTGCCAGCAGCAAACAGGGAAACACTGAAGCTTTCTTT.

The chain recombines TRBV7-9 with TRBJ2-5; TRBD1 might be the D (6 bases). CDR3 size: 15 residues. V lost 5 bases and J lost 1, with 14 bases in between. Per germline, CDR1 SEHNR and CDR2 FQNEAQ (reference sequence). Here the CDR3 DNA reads TGTGCCAGCAGCGTCGACAGGACTCGCCAAGAGACCCAGTACTTC. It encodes CASSVDRTRQETQYF.

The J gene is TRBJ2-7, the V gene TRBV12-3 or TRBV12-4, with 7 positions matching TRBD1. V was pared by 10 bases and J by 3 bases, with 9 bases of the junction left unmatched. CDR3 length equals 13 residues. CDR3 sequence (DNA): TGTGCCACCAGGCCGACAGGGATCTACGAGCAGTACTTC. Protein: CATRPTGIYEQYF.

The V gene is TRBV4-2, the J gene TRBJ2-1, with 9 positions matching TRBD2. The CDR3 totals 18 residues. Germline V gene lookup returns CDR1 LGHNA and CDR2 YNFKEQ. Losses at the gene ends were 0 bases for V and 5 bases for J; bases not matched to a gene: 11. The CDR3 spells CASSQEGGRAYVDNEQFF. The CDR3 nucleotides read TGTGCCAGCAGCCAAGAAGGCGGGAGGGCCTATGTCGACAATGAGCAGTTCTTC.

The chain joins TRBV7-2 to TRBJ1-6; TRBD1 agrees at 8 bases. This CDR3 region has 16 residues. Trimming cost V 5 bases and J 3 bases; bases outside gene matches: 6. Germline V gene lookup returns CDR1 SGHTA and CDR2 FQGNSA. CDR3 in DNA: TGTGCCAGCAGCACCCAGGGGGCGGGCTATAATTCACCCCTCCACTTT. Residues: CASSTQGAGYNSPLHF.